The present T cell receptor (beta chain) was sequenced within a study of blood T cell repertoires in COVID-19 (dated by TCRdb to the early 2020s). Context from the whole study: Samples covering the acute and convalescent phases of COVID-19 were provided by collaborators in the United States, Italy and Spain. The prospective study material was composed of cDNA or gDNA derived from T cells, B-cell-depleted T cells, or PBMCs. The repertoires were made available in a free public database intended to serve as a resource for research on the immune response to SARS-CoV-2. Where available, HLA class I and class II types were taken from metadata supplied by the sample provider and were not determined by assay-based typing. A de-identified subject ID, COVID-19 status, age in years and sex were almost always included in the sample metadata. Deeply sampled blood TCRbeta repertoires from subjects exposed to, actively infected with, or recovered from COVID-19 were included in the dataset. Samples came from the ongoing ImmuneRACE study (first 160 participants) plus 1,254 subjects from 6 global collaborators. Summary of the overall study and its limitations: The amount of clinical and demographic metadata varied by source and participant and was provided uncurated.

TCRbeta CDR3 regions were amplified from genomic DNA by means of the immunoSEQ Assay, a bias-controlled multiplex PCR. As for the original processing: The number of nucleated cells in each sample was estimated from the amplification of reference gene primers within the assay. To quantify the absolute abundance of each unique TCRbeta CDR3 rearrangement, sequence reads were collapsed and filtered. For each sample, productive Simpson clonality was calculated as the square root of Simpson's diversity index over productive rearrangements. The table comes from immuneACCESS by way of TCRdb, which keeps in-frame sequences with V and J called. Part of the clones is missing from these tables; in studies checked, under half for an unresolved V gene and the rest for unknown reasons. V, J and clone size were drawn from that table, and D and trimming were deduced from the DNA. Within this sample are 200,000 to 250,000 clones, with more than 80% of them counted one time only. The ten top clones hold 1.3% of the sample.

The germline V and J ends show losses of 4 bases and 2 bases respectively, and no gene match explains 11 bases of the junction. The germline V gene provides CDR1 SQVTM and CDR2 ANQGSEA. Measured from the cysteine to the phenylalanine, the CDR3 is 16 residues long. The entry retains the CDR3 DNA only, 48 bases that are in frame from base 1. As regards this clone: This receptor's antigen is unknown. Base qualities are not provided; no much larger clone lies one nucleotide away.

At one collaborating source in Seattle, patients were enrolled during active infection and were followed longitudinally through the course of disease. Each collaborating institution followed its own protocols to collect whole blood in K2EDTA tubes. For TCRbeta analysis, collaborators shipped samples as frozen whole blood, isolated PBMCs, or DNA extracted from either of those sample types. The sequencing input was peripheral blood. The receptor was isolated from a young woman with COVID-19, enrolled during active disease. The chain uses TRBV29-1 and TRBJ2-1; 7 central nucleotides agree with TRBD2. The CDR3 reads CSVVPGLRTTYNEQFF. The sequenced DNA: TGCAGCGTTGTCCCGGGACTACGGACGACCTACAATGAGCAGTTCTTC.